This TCR beta chain was found in a study of shared clonotypes between healthy human individuals. V lost 6 bases, J lost 7 bases, and 16 bases lay in between. Germline V gene lookup returns CDR1 MNHGY and CDR2 SVAAGI. This CDR3 contains 13 residues. TCRdb's copy holds only in-frame clones and misses some; the assay was immunoSEQ multiplex PCR. The data contain about 1.1 million clones, roughly 77% of them singletons. The TCR was taken from a man aged 18 to 30 in good health. Some clones in this sample may be carry-over from other donors' samples. The V call is TRBV6-9, the J call TRBJ2-7; no firm D call. The sequenced sample consisted of memory CD4+ T cells from PBMCs. Described subset: CD45RA-negative fraction. The chain's CDR3 is CASRLMLCCEQYF. CDR3 coding DNA: TGTGCCAGCAGACTCATGCTCTGCTGTGAGCAGTACTTC.